These 21 T cell receptor beta chains originate from one sample sequenced in a study of Graves' ophthalmopathy and Graves' hyperthyroidism. Amplification from RNA transcripts yielded the TCR beta CDR3 regions. First-round RT-PCR used HTBI primers; second-round multiplex PCR followed. Each CDR3 protein gets one entry after TCRdb re-called the multiplex PCR reads with MiXCR. The data hold roughly 400,000 distinct CDR3 sequences, with about 15% observed a single time. The sequencing sample was made of peripheral blood. Receptors were obtained from an adult woman with stable Graves' hyperthyroidism.

This clonotype was seen many times. As DNA, the CDR3 is TGTGCCAGCAGCCCCCCCACTGGTGTTGAGCAGTACTTC. Protein product: CASSPPTGVEQYF. The chain employs TRBV12-3 or TRBV12-4 and TRBJ2-7; unclear D gene. V was pared by 6 bases and J by 7 bases, with 16 bases between. CDR3 size: 13 residues.

This clonotype was recorded at least ten times. The junction does not match germline at one end; this may be a read error. The chain joins TRBV6-5 to TRBJ2-4, with 9 positions matching TRBD1. The germline V gene has CDR1 MNHEY and CDR2 SVGAGI. CDR3 length equals 11 residues. The CDR3 DNA is TGTGCCAGCAGTTACCAAGGGACAGGGTCCTTC. Its protein product is CASSYQGTGSF.

This clonotype came up many times. The V gene is TRBV12-3 or TRBV12-4, the J gene TRBJ1-3; TRBD1 might be the D (6 bases). V shed 6 bases and J shed 4 bases, with 13 bases lying between them. The CDR3 length is 14 residues. This CDR3 reads CASSRRGEGNTIYF. In DNA, the CDR3 is TGTGCCAGCAGCCGCAGGGGCGAAGGAAACACCATATATTTT.

This clonotype was seen many times. This rearrangement joins TRBV11-2 to TRBJ2-7; D is uncertain. In germline, CDR1 is SGHAT, CDR2 FQNNGV. Between the trimmed V and J ends, which lost 5 bases and 2 bases, there was a span of 13 bases. The length of the CDR3 is 14 residues. The CDR3 protein is CASSVYGYPYEQYF. As DNA, the CDR3 is TGTGCCAGCAGCGTTTACGGTTATCCCTACGAGCAGTACTTC.

The gene calls are TRBV29-1 and TRBJ1-1; TRBD1 is a possible D gene (5 bases). V was cut by 4 bases and J by 6 bases, with 9 bases left in between. This CDR3 has 11 amino acids. Germline values: CDR1 SQVTM, CDR2 ANQGSEA. CDR3 bases: TGCAGCGTTGCTTTGGGGCCTGAAGCTTTCTTT. This translates into CSVALGPEAFF.

In its sample, this clonotype was seen a few times. The chain joins TRBV3-1 to TRBJ2-5; D not resolved. The CDR3 spans 12 residues. V lost 1 base, J lost 7 bases, and 7 bases lay in between. Germline loops: CDR1 LGHDT, CDR2 YNNKEL (reference sequence). This CDR3 reads CASSQGDGTQYF. For the CDR3, the DNA is TGTGCCAGCAGCCAAGGCGACGGGACCCAGTACTTC.

In its sample, this clonotype was seen many times. This chain links TRBV30 with TRBJ2-7; D might be TRBD1 or TRBD2, each matching 6 bases. This CDR3 contains 13 residues. Germline V lookup: CDR1 GTSNPN, CDR2 SVGIG (reference sequence). Trimming removed 2 bases from V and 1 base from J, with 9 bases in between. Here the CDR3 reads CAWSRGGSYEQYF. As DNA, the CDR3 is TGTGCCTGGAGTAGAGGGGGGTCCTACGAGCAGTACTTC.

There are a few counts of this clonotype. The genes are TRBV29-1 and TRBJ2-7; no firm D call. Germline loops: CDR1 SQVTM, CDR2 ANQGSEA. The CDR3 extends over 11 amino acids. V lost 1 base to trimming and J lost 6 bases, with 7 bases between them. For the CDR3, the DNA is TGCAGCGTTGAAGCGTCAGCCGAGCAGTACTTC. This translates into CSVEASAEQYF.

This sequence joins TRBV29-1 and TRBJ2-5; possibly TRBD1 for D (5 bases). V lost 4 bases and J lost 2, with 14 bases in between. The germline V gene encodes CDR1 SQVTM and CDR2 ANQGSEA. The CDR3 is 14 residues long. The CDR3, as DNA: TGCAGCGTTGGGTACAGGCTCCTACAAGAGACCCAGTACTTC. It is translated as CSVGYRLLQETQYF.

This chain connects TRBV29-1 to TRBJ1-2; 9 positions agree with TRBD1. The V and J ends lost 8 bases and 2 bases, in that order; junction bases with no gene match: 6. The germline V gene has CDR1 SQVTM and CDR2 ANQGSEA. This CDR3 is 13 amino acids long. The CDR3, as DNA: TGCAGCTCACGGACAGGGGAGAACTATGGCTACACCTTC. Amino acid sequence: CSSRTGENYGYTF. Based on the CDR3 plus reference TRBV29-1 and TRBJ1-2, the full variable domain is SAVISQKPSRDICQRGTSLTIQCQVDSQVTMMFWYRQQPGQSLTLIATANQGSEATYESGFVIDKFPISRPNLTFSTLTVSNMSPEDSSIYLCSSRTGENYGYTFGSGTRLTVV.

This clonotype was counted ten times or more. The chain carries TRBV6-2 or TRBV6-3 and TRBJ1-1; D is undetermined. V shed 5 bases and J shed 3 bases, with 4 bases lying between them. CDR1 and CDR2 from the germline V gene are MNHEY and SVGEGT. The CDR3 is made up of 11 amino acids. The CDR3 sequence: CASSQYTEAFF. The CDR3 region has the DNA TGTGCCAGCAGTCAATACACTGAAGCTTTCTTT.

The table lists this clonotype with many counts. The chain joins TRBV12-3 or TRBV12-4 to TRBJ1-2; 11 nucleotides line up with TRBD1. This CDR3 comprises 17 residues. V shed 5 bases, J shed 4 bases, and the junction held 12 bases outside the gene matches. The CDR3 nucleotides read TGTGCCAGCAGTACCTCCGGGACAGGGGGAGGTGGCTATGGCTACACCTTC. This codes for CASSTSGTGGGGYGYTF.

This clonotype was recorded at least ten times. The DNA of the CDR3 is TGTGCCAGCAGTTTTCAGGGGGGACGGACGACCCAGTACTTC. This sequence encodes CASSFQGGRTTQYF. The V gene is TRBV28, the J gene TRBJ2-5, with TRBD1 as a possible D gene (7 bases). Germline V CDR1 and CDR2: MDHEN, SYDVKM. There are 14 residues in the CDR3. V lost 3 bases and J lost 7, with 15 bases in between.

This clonotype has only a few counts. The CDR3 loop is CSVARERYQETQYF. In DNA form, the CDR3 reads TGCAGCGTTGCCCGGGAGCGGTACCAAGAGACCCAGTACTTC. This sequence joins TRBV29-1 and TRBJ2-5; D possibly corresponds to TRBD2 (6 bases). The CDR3 totals 14 residues. Trimming stripped 4 bases from V and 0 bases from J, with 12 bases between. From germline, CDR1 is SQVTM and CDR2 ANQGSEA.

This clonotype has at least ten counts. The CDR3 is CASSLASGVTEAFF. The CDR3 DNA follows: TGCGCCAGCAGCTTGGCTTCAGGGGTGACTGAAGCTTTCTTT. The chain carries TRBV5-1 and TRBJ1-1, with a possible D match to TRBD1 (6 bases). This CDR3 has 14 amino acids. The V gene's germline CDR1 is SGHRS and CDR2 YFSETQ. V was trimmed by 0 bases and J by 5 bases, leaving 11 bases between them. Using reference TRBV5-1 and TRBJ1-1 for the parts outside the CDR3, the full variable domain is KAGVTQTPRYLIKTRGQQVTLSCSPISGHRSVSWYQQTPGQGLQFLFEYFSETQRNKGNFPGRFSGRQFSNSRSEMNVSTLELGDSALYLCASSLASGVTEAFFGQGTRLTVV.

Many counts were recorded for this clonotype. The chain has TRBV6-5 and TRBJ2-6; unclear D gene. V lost 3 bases to trimming and J lost 1 base, with 13 bases between them. The CDR3 spans 17 residues. Germline loops: CDR1 MNHEY, CDR2 SVGAGI. CDR3 loop: CASSYSVHGSGANVLTF. DNA of the CDR3: TGTGCCAGCAGTTATTCAGTTCACGGGTCTGGGGCCAACGTCCTGACTTTC.

This clonotype was detected ten times or more. V usage is TRBV24-1 and J usage is TRBJ2-3, with D perhaps matching TRBD2 (5 bases). Germline loops: CDR1 KGHDR, CDR2 SFDVKD. V was shortened by 9 bases and J by 6 bases, with 12 bases between the two germline ends. This CDR3 has 12 residues. The CDR3 protein is CATSTSSDTQYF. The DNA for the CDR3 is TGTGCCACCTCAACTAGTTCCGATACGCAGTATTTT.

The chain is built from TRBV6-5 and TRBJ2-7; no firm D call. Germline-derived CDR1 and CDR2 are MNHEY and SVGAGI. The CDR3 sequence is 17 residues long. The ends were cut back, 0 bases at V and 0 bases at J, with 15 bases in the middle. The CDR3 DNA sequence: TGTGCCAGCAGTTACTCCTACGGGCAGAAAGTCTCCTACGAGCAGTACTTC. Its protein product is CASSYSYGQKVSYEQYF.

This clonotype was seen many times. At one boundary the junction diverges from the germline segment, which might be a read error. The rearrangement joins TRBV28 to TRBJ2-5; perhaps TRBD2 as D (5 bases). Germline loops: CDR1 MDHEN, CDR2 SYDVKM. CDR3 length: 14 residues. CDR3 nucleotide sequence: TGTGCCAGCAGTTTGCCGGGAATATCAGAGGCCCAGTACTTC. Amino acid sequence: CASSLPGISEAQYF. The whole variable domain, filled in from reference TRBV28 and TRBJ2-5, reads DVKVTQSSRYLVKRTGEKVFLECVQDMDHENMFWYRQDPGLGLRLIYFSYDVKMKEKGDIPEGYSVSREKKERFSLILESASTNQTSMYLCASSLPGISEAQYFGPGTRLLVL.

A word on this clonotype: One end of the junction fails to match germline, which may point to a read error. The chain joins TRBV2 to TRBJ2-4, with 8 positions matching TRBD2. Germline lookup yields CDR1 SNHLY and CDR2 FYNNEI. CDR3 size: 16 residues. The CDR3 sequence: CASSEFSGRANNIKYF. CDR3 in DNA: TGTGCCAGCAGTGAATTCAGCGGGAGAGCCAATAACATTAAGTACTTC.

This clonotype was found many times. The chain uses TRBV12-3 or TRBV12-4 and TRBJ1-1; unclear D gene. The CDR3 is 14 residues long. Trimming took 6 bases from V and 8 from J, leaving 19 bases between them. CDR3 nucleotide sequence: TGTGCCAGCAGCTTTCGGGGTCCCTTTAGAGAAGCTTTCTTT. As protein: CASSFRGPFREAFF.